This T cell receptor beta chain emerged from a study of technical replicates of blood from a few donors. Measured with immunoSEQ multiplex PCR; TCRdb has only the in-frame clones, and not every one. The sample records tens of thousands of clones, 75% to 95% being singletons. V gave up 2 bases and J gave up 0 bases; unmatched junction bases: 10. CDR3 length equals 16 residues. Germline V gives CDR1 SQVTM, CDR2 ANQGSEA. V is TRBV29-1 and J is TRBJ2-7; 7 nucleotides align to TRBD1. Sequencing input: T cells isolated from PBMCs. This sequence was found in a human donor in good health. Some clones in this sample may be carry-over from other donors' samples. CDR3 loop: CSVEKWTGLSSYEQYF. CDR3 nucleotides: TGCAGCGTTGAAAAATGGACAGGCCTTTCCTCCTACGAGCAGTACTTC.